This T cell receptor beta chain was identified during a study of beta chain features in type 1 diabetes. Study conclusions and caveats: Type 1 diabetes patients had fewer VDJ junction insertions and more deletions.

Concerning this clone: No antigen is known for it.

CDR1 SGHNT and CDR2 YENEEA come from the germline V gene. Trimming took 3 bases from V and 0 from J, leaving 7 bases between them. The CDR3 runs 14 residues. Expressed TCRB transcripts were sequenced because the isolated RNA had all been reverse transcribed beforehand. The average output of naive, central memory and regulatory T cell samples was millions of reads. Using immunoSEQ multiplex PCR, the repertoire was profiled, and TCRdb retains in-frame clones only, with some absent. The repertoire consists of some 300,000 clones, with around 7.8% occurring once and the leading ten covering approximately 0.93%.

Input material: central memory CD4+ T cells from blood. The sequence derives from a woman in her late teens or twenties in good health. The V call is TRBV11-3, the J call TRBJ2-3; D is unclear. The CDR3 reads CASSLGGSTDTQYF. Written as DNA, the CDR3 is TGTGCCAGCAGCTTGGGCGGTAGCACAGATACGCAGTATTTT. The entire variable domain, with the rest obtained from reference TRBV11-3 and TRBJ2-3, is as follows: EAGVVQSPRYKIIEKKQPVAFWCNPISGHNTLYWYLQNLGQGPELLIRYENEEAVDDSQLPKDRFSAERLKGVDSTLKIQPAELGDSAVYLCASSLGGSTDTQYFGPGTRLTVL.